This T cell receptor beta chain was sequenced during a study of T cells in Graves' hyperthyroidism and ophthalmopathy. Study-level findings and limits: Peripheral blood also featured most of the thyroid clonotypes expanded above 0.001.

There are many counts of this clonotype. What it binds is not known. Germline V gene data show CDR1 as SQVTM and CDR2 as ANQGSEA. CDR3 length equals 13 residues. Trimming left V 7 bases short and J 0 bases short, with 12 bases between. Amplified TCR beta CDR3 regions derived from RNA transcripts. The HTBI primer set drove a first-round RT-PCR of the TCR CDR3. TCRdb recomputed calls from the multiplex PCR reads with MiXCR, one row per CDR3 protein. This table has 550,000 to 700,000 distinct CDR3 sequences, around 45% appearing once. This clonotype was obtained from an adult woman with Graves' disease, either hyperthyroidism or ophthalmopathy (not recorded which). This chain joins TRBV29-1 and TRBJ1-1; maybe TRBD1 (5 bases). Material: peripheral blood or thyroid tissue (not recorded which). CDR3 protein: CSATRGMNTEAFF. The DNA of the CDR3 is TGCAGCGCGACGAGGGGCATGAACACTGAAGCTTTCTTT.